This TCR beta chain was identified in a study of T cell clonotyping in hematopoietic cell transplantation. The wider study: Recipient samples before transplant were obtained post-cytoreduction. Study results and caveats: Cells were unsorted, so CD4 and CD8 contributions were not separated.

Profiling relied on immunoSEQ multiplex PCR, and the TCRdb table lists in-frame clones only, not all of them. The repertoire includes about 36,000 clones, about 95% of them detected once, and 1.5% to 2% sits in the top ten. To note about this clone: Its antigen remains unknown.

This sample's time point: recipient sample about 28 days before transplant, after cytoreduction. The sequences come from peripheral blood mononuclear cells, collected before stem cell transplant. The TCR comes from a middle-aged man with chronic myeloid leukemia. Some clones in this sample may be carry-over from other donors' samples.

The CDR3 nucleotides read TGTGCCACCAGCAGAGATTTTACAGACCATGGCTACACCTTC. Protein sequence: CATSRDFTDHGYTF. The chain combines TRBV15 with TRBJ1-2; D not certain. The CDR3 covers 14 residues. Trimming removed 0 bases at V and 6 bases at J, with 11 bases between. CDR1 and CDR2 (germline): LNHNV, YYDKDF (reference sequence).